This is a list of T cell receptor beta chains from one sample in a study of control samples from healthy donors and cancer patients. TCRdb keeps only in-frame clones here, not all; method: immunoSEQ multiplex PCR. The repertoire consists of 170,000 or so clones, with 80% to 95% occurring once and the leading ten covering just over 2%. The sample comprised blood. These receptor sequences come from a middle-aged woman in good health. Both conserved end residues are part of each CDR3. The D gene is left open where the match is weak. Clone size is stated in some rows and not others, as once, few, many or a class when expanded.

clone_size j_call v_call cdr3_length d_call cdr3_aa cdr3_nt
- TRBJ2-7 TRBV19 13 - CASSPSGPYEQYF TGTGCCAGTAGTCCTTCGGGACCTTACGAGCAGTACTTC
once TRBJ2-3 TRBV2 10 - CASGRDTQYF TGTGCCAGCGGCCGGGATACGCAGTATTTT
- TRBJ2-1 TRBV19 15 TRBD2 CASSMGGGSHNEQFF TGTGCCAGTAGTATGGGCGGGGGGTCCCACAATGAGCAGTTCTTC
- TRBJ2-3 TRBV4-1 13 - CASSQEQSDTQYF TGCGCCAGCAGCCAAGAACAGAGCGATACGCAGTATTTT
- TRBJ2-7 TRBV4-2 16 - CASSQGAGAGSYEQYF TGTGCCAGCAGCCAAGGAGCAGGGGCAGGCTCCTACGAGCAGTACTTC
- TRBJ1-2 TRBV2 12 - CASSPDLYGYTF TGTGCCAGCAGCCCCGACCTCTATGGCTACACCTTC
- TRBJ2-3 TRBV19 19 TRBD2 CASSKVWLAGGTSTDTQYF TGTGCCAGTAGTAAAGTATGGCTAGCGGGGGGCACAAGCACAGATACGCAGTATTTT
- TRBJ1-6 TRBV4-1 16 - CASSQREDSYNSPLHF TGCGCCAGCAGCCAACGGGAGGACTCCTATAATTCACCCCTCCACTTT
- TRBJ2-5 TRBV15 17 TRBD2 CATSRGGSGGRQETQYF TGTGCCACCAGCAGAGGCGGTAGCGGGGGAAGACAAGAGACCCAGTACTTC
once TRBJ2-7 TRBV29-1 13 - CSVHHTAGDEQYF TGCAGCGTACACCACACGGCAGGGGACGAGCAGTACTTC
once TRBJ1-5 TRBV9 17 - CASSVDGRDYSNQPQHF TGTGCCAGCAGCGTAGATGGAAGGGATTATAGCAATCAGCCCCAGCATTTT
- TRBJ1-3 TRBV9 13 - CASSVEGGNTIYF TGTGCCAGCAGCGTAGAGGGGGGAAACACCATATATTTT
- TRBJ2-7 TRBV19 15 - CASSTPRRGPLEQYF TGTGCCAGTAGTACTCCTCGAAGGGGACCCCTGGAGCAGTACTTC
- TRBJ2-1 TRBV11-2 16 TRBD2 CASSSIAGTMVDEQFF TGTGCCAGCAGCTCAATCGCCGGGACTATGGTAGATGAGCAGTTCTTC
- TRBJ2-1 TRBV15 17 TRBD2 CATSRTSGGRSYNEQFF TGTGCCACCAGCAGGACTAGCGGGGGCCGTTCCTACAATGAGCAGTTCTTC
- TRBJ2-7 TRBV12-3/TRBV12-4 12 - CASSFRVSEQYF TGTGCCAGCAGTTTTAGAGTATCCGAGCAGTACTTC
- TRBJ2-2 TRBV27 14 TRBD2 CASRGSGGAGELFF TGTGCCAGCAGAGGTAGCGGGGGGGCCGGGGAGCTGTTTTTT
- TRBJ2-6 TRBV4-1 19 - CASSLPRRSSSPGANVLTF TGCGCCAGCAGCCTCCCCCGCCGCAGTAGTAGTCCTGGGGCCAACGTCCTGACTTTC
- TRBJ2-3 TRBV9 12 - CASSVITDTQYF TGTGCCAGCAGCGTAATTACAGATACGCAGTATTTT
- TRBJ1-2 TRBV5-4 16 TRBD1 CASSFRTGGADYGYTF TGTGCCAGCAGCTTTCGGACAGGGGGCGCTGACTATGGCTACACCTTC
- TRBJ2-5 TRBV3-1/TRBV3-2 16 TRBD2 CASSHASGGPRETQYF TGTGCCAGCAGCCACGCTAGCGGGGGTCCCCGGGAGACCCAGTACTTC
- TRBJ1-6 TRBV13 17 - CASSLGVPATYDSPLHF TGTGCCAGCAGCTTAGGAGTCCCAGCCACCTACGATTCACCCCTCCACTTT
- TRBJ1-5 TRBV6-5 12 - CASKGSNQPQHF TGTGCCAGCAAGGGGAGCAATCAGCCCCAGCATTTT
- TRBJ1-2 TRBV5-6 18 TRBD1 CASSFQGGENPTNYGYTF TGTGCCAGCAGCTTCCAGGGGGGGGAAAACCCAACTAACTATGGCTACACCTTC
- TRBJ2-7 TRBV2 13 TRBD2 CASSERGFYEQYF TGTGCCAGCAGTGAGCGGGGGTTCTACGAGCAGTACTTC
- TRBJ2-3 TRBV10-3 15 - CAISESTGFTDTQYF TGTGCCATCAGTGAGTCAACGGGGTTCACAGATACGCAGTATTTT
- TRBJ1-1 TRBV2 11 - CASSSAIEAFF TGTGCCAGCAGTTCGGCCATTGAAGCTTTCTTT
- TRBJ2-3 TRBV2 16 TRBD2 CASSARASGGGDTQYF TGTGCCAGCAGTGCACGAGCTAGCGGGGGTGGGGATACGCAGTATTTT
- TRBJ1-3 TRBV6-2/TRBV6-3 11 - CASSESNTIYF TGTGCCAGCAGCGAATCAAACACCATATATTTT
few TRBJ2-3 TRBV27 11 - CASSLGDTQYF TGTGCCAGCAGTTTGGGAGATACGCAGTATTTT
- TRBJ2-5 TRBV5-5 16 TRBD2 CASSPFVAGLVESQYF TGTGCCAGCAGCCCCTTCGTAGCGGGGTTAGTAGAGTCCCAGTACTTC
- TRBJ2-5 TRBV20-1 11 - CSAYPGGTQYF TGCAGTGCCTACCCCGGCGGGACCCAGTACTTC
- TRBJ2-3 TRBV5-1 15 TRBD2 CASSISGGAGDTQYF TGCGCCAGCAGCATCAGCGGGGGGGCAGGAGATACGCAGTATTTT
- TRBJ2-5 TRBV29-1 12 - CSVVTPGETQYF TGCAGCGTTGTAACTCCCGGGGAGACCCAGTACTTC
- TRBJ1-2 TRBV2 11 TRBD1 CASRDRGGYTF TGTGCCAGCCGGGACAGGGGCGGCTACACCTTC
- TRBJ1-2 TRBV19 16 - CASSIDGGGSNYGYTF TGTGCCAGTAGTATAGACGGAGGAGGCTCTAACTATGGCTACACCTTC
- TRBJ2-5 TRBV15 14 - CATSRFSGQETQYF TGTGCCACCAGCCGATTCTCGGGGCAAGAGACCCAGTACTTC
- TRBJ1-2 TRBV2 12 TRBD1 CASRGTGVGYTF TGTGCCAGCAGGGGGACAGGGGTTGGCTACACCTTC
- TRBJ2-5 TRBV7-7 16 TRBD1 CASSSGTGGRGETQYF TGTGCCAGCAGCTCGGGGACAGGCGGGCGGGGAGAGACCCAGTACTTC
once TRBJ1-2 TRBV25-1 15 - CASSESGRANYGYTF TGTGCCAGCAGTGAATCTGGCAGGGCGAACTATGGCTACACCTTC
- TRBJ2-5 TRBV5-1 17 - CASSLELQNAQAETQYF TGCGCCAGCAGCTTGGAACTCCAAAACGCGCAAGCAGAGACCCAGTACTTC
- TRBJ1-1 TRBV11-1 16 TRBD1 CASSINRGGGNTEAFF TGTGCCAGCAGCATTAACAGGGGTGGAGGGAACACTGAAGCTTTCTTT
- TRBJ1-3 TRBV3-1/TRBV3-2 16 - CASSRRDTSSGNTIYF TGTGCCAGCAGCCGCCGGGACACGAGCTCTGGAAACACCATATATTTT
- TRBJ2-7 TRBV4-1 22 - CASSQDGEVMGQAFGGSYEQYF TGCGCCAGCAGCCAAGATGGGGAGGTAATGGGACAGGCATTTGGCGGGAGCTACGAGCAGTACTTC
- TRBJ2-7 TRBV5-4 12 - CASSLGGYEQYF TGTGCCAGCAGCTTGGGTGGGTACGAGCAGTACTTC
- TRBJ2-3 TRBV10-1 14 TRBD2 CASSGSGGLDTQYF TGCGCCAGCAGTGGGAGCGGGGGTTTGGATACGCAGTATTTT
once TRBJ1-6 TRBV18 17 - CASSPTDSPSRDSPLHF TGTGCCAGCTCACCAACGGACAGCCCCAGTCGGGATTCACCCCTCCACTTT
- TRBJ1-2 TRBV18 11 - CASSKVYGYTF TGTGCCAGCTCCAAGGTCTATGGCTACACCTTC
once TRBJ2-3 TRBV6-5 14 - CASRVAASTDTQYF TGTGCCAGCAGGGTAGCGGCTAGCACAGATACGCAGTATTTT
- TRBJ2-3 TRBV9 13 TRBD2 CASTRGGTDTQYF TGTGCCAGCACACGGGGGGGCACAGATACGCAGTATTTT